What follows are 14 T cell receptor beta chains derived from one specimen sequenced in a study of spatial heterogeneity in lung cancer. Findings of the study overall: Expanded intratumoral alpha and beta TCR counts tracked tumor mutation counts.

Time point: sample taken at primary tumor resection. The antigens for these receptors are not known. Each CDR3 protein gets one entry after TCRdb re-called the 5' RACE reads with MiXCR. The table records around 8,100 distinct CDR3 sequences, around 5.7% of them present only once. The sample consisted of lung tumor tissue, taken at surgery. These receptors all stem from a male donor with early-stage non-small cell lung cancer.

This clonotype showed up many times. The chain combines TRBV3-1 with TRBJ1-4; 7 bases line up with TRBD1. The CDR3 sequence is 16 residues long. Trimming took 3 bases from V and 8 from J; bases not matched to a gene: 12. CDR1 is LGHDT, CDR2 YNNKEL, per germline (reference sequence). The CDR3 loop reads CASSQSLTGLGEKLFF. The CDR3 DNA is TGTGCCAGCAGCCAGTCCTTGACAGGGTTGGGGGAAAAACTGTTTTTT.

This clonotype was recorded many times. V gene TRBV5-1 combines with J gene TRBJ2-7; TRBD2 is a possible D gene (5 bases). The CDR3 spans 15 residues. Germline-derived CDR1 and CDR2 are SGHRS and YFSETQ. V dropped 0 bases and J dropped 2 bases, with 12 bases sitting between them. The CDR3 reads CASSLVEVMPYEQYF. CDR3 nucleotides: TGCGCCAGCAGCTTGGTGGAGGTCATGCCCTACGAGCAGTACTTC.

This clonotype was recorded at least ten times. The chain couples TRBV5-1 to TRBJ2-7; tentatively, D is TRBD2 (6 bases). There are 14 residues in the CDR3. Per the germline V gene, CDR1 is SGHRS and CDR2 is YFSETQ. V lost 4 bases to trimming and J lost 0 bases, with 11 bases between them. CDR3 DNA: TGCGCCAGCAGCGTTCCGGGACTCTCCTACGAGCAGTACTTC. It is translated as CASSVPGLSYEQYF.

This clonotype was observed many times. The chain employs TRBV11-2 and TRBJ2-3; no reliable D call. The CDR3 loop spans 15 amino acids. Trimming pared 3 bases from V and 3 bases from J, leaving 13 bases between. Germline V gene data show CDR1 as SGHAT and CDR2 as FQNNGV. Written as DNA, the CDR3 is TGTGCCAGCAGCTTGGCCCCAACCGATACAGATACGCAGTATTTT. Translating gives CASSLAPTDTDTQYF.

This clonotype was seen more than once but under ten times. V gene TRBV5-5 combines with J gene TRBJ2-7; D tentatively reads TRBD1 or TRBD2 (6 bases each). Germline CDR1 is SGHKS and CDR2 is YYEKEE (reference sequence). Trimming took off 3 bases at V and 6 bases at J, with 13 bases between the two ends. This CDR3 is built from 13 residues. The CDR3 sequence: CASSWTKGGEQYF. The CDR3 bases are TGTGCCAGCAGCTGGACAAAGGGGGGCGAGCAGTACTTC. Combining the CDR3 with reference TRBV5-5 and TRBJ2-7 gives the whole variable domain DAGVTQSPTHLIKTRGQQVTLRCSPISGHKSVSWYQQVLGQGPQFIFQYYEKEERGRGNFPDRFSARQFPNYSSELNVNALLLGDSALYLCASSWTKGGEQYFGPGTRLTVT.

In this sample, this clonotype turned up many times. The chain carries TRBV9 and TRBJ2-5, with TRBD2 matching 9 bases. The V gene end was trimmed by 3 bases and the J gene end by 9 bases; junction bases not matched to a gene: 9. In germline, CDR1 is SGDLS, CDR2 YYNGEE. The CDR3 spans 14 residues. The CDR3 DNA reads TGTGCCAGCAGCGCCGAACCGGGACTAGCAGCCCAGTACTTC. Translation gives CASSAEPGLAAQYF.

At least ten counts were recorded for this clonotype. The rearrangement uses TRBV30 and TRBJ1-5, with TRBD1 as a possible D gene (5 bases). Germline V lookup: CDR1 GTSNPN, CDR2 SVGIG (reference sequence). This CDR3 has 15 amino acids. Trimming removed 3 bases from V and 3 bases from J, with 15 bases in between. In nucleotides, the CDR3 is TGTGCCTGGAGCCCTTCCGCAGGGACCAATCAGCCCCAGCATTTT. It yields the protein CAWSPSAGTNQPQHF.

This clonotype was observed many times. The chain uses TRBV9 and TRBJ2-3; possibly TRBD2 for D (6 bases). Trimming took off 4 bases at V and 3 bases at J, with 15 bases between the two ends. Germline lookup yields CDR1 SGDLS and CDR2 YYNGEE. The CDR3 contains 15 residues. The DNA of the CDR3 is TGTGCCAGCAGCCCTTCTAGCGTACAAACAGATACGCAGTATTTT. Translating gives CASSPSSVQTDTQYF.

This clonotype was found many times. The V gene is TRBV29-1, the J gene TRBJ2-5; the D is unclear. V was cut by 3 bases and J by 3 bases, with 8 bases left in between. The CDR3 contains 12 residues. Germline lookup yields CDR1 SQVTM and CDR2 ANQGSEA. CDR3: CSVDDQEETQYF. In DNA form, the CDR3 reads TGCAGCGTTGATGACCAAGAAGAGACCCAGTACTTC.

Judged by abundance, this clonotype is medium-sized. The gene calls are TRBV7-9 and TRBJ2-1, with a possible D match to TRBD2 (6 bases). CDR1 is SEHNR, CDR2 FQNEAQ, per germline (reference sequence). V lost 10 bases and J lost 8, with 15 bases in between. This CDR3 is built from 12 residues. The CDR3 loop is CATSGVIYEQFF. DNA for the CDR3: TGTGCCACCTCGGGGGTAATCTATGAGCAGTTCTTC.

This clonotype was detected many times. CDR3 in amino acids: CASSYGGLGTEAFF. The CDR3 DNA follows: TGTGCCAGCAGTTACGGGGGCCTGGGCACTGAAGCTTTCTTT. The chain joins TRBV6-6 to TRBJ1-1; tentatively, D is TRBD1 (6 bases). Trimming stripped 2 bases from V and 4 bases from J, with 11 bases between. CDR3 length: 14 amino acids. CDR1 is MNHNY and CDR2 is SVGAGI in the germline V gene (reference sequence).

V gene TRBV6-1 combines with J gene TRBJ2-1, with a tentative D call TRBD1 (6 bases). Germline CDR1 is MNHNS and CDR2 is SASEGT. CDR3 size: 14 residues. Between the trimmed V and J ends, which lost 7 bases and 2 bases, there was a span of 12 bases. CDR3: CASKAGTPYNEQFF. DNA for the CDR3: TGTGCCAGCAAAGCCGGGACACCCTACAATGAGCAGTTCTTC.

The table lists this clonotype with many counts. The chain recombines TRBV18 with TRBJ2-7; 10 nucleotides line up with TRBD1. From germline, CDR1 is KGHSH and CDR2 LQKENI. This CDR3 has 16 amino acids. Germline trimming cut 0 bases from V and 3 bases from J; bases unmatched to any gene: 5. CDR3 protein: CASSPPYGTGDYEQYF. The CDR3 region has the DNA TGTGCCAGCTCACCACCGTACGGGACAGGGGACTACGAGCAGTACTTC.

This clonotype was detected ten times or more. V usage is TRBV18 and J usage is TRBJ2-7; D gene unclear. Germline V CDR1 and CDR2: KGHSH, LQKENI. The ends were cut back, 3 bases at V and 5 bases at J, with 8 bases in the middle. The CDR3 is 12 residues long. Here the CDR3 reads CASSPQANEQYF. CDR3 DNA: TGTGCCAGCTCACCGCAGGCAAACGAGCAGTACTTC.